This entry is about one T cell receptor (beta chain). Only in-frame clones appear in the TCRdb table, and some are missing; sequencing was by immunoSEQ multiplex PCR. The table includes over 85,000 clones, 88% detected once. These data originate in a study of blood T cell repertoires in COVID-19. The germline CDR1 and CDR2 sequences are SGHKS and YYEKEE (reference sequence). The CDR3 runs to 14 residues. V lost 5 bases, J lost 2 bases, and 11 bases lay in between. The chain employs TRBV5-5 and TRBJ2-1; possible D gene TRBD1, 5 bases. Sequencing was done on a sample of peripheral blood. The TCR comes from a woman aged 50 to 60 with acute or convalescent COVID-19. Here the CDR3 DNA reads TGTGCCAGCAGAAGGGGCGGAACCTACAATGAGCAGTTCTTC. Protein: CASRRGGTYNEQFF.